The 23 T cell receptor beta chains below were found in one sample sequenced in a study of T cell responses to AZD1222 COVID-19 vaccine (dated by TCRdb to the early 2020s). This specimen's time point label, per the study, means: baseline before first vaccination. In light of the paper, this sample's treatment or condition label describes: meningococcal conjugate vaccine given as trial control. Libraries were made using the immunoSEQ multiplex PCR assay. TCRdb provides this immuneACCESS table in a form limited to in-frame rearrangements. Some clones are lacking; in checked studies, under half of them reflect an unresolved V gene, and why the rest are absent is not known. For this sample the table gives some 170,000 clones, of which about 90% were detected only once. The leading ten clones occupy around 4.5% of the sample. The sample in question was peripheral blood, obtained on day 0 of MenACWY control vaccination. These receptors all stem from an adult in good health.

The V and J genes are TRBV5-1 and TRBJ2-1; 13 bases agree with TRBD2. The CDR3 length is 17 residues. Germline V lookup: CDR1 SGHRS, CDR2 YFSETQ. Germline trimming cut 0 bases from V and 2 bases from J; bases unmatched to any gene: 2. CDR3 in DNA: TGCGCCAGCAGCTTGGAACTAGCGGGAGGGACCTACAATGAGCAGTTCTTC. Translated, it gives CASSLELAGGTYNEQFF. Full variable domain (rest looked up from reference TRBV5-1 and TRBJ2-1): KAGVTQTPRYLIKTRGQQVTLSCSPISGHRSVSWYQQTPGQGLQFLFEYFSETQRNKGNFPGRFSGRQFSNSRSEMNVSTLELGDSALYLCASSLELAGGTYNEQFFGPGTRLTVL.

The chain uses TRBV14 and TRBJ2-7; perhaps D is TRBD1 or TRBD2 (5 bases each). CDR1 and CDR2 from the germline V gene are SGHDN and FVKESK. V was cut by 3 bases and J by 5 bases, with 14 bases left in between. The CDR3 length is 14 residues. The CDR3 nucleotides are TGTGCCAGCAGCCAGCCCCTTGGGGGTAACGAGCAGTACTTC. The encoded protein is CASSQPLGGNEQYF.

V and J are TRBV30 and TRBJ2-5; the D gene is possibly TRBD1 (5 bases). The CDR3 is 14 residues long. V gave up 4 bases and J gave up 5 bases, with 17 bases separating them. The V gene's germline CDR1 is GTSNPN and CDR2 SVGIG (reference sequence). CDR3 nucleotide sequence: TGTGCCTGGACAGGGAAGAGGCTTGGGGAGACCCAGTACTTC. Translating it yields CAWTGKRLGETQYF.

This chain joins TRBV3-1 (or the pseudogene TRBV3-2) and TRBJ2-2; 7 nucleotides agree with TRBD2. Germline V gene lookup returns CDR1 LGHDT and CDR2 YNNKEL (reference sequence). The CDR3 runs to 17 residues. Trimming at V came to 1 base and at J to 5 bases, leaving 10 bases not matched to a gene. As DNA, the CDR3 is TGTGCCAGCAGCCAAGGGCTGGGCGGGAGTATTACCGGGGAGCTGTTTTTT. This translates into CASSQGLGGSITGELFF.

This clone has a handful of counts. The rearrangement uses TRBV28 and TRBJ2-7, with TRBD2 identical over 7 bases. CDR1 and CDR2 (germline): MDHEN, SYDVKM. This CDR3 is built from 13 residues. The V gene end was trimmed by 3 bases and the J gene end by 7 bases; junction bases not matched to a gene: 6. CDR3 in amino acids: CASSFTERGEQYF. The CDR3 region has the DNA TGTGCCAGCAGTTTTACGGAGCGGGGAGAGCAGTACTTC. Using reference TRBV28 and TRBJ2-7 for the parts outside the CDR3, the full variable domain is DVKVTQSSRYLVKRTGEKVFLECVQDMDHENMFWYRQDPGLGLRLIYFSYDVKMKEKGDIPEGYSVSREKKERFSLILESASTNQTSMYLCASSFTERGEQYFGPGTRLTVT.

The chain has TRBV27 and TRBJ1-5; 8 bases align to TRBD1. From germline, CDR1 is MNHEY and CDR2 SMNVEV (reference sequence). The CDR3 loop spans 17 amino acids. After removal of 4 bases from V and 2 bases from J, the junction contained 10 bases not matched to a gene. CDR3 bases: TGTGCCAGCAGTTCTCCGACAGGGGAAGGGGGCAATCAGCCCCAGCATTTT. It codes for CASSSPTGEGGNQPQHF.

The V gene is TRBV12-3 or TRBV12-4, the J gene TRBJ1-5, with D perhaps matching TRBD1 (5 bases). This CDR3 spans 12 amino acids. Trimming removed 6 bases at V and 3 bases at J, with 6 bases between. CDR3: CASRGTNQPQHF. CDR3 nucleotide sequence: TGTGCCAGCAGGGGGACCAATCAGCCCCAGCATTTT.

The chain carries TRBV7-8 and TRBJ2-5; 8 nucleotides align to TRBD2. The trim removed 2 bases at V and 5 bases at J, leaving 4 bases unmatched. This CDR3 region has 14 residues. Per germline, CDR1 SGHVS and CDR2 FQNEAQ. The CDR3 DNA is TGTGCCAGCAGCTTATCGGGAGGGTCGGAGACCCAGTACTTC. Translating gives CASSLSGGSETQYF.

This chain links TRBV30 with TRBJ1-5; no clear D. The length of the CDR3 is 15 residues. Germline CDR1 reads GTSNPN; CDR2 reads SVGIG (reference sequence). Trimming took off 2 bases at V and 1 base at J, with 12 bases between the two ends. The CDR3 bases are TGTGCCTGGAGTTCCGGAAGGATGAGCAATCAGCCCCAGCATTTT. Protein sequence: CAWSSGRMSNQPQHF.

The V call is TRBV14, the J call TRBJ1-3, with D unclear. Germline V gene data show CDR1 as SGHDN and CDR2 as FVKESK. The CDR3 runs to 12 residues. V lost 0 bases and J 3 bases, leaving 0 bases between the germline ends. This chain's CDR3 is CASSQDGNTIYF. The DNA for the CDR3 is TGTGCCAGCAGCCAAGATGGAAACACCATATATTTT.

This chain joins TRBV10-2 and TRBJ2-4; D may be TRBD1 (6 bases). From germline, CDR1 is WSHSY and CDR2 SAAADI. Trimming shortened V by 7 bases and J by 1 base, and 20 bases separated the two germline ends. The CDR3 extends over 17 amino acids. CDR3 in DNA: TGCGCCAGCAAAGAGGGGAAACAGGGTCCCGCCAAAAACATTCAGTACTTC. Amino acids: CASKEGKQGPAKNIQYF.

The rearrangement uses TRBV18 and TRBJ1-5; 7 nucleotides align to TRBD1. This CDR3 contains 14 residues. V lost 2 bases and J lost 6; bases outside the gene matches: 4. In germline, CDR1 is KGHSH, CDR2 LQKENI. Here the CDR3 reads CASSPDRAAQPQHF. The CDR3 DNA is TGTGCCAGCTCACCAGACAGGGCGGCTCAGCCCCAGCATTTT.

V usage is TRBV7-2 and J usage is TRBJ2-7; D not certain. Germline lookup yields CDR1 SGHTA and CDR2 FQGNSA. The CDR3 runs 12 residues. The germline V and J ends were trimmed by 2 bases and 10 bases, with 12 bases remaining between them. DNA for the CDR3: TGTGCCAGCAGCTTACTGGTGGGCAGTCAGTACTTC. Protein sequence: CASSLLVGSQYF.

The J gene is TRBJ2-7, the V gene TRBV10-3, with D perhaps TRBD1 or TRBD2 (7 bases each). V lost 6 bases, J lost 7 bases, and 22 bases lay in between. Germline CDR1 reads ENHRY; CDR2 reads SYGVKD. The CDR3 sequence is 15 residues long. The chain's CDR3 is CAIRDTTGRVSEQYF. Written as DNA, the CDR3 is TGTGCCATCAGGGACACGACAGGGAGGGTGTCGGAGCAGTACTTC.

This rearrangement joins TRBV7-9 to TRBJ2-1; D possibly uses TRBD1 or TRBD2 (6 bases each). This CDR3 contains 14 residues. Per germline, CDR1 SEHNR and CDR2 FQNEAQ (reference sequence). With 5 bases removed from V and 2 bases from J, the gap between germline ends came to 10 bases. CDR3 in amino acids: CASSPRGPYNEQFF. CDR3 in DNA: TGTGCCAGCAGCCCTCGGGGGCCCTACAATGAGCAGTTCTTC. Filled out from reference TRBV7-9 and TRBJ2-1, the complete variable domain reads DTGVSQNPRHKITKRGQNVTFRCDPISEHNRLYWYRQTLGQGPEFLTYFQNEAQLEKSRLLSDRFSAERPKGSFSTLEIQRTEQGDSAMYLCASSPRGPYNEQFFGPGTRLTVL.

CDR3 loop: CSVYRGSGELFF. The CDR3 DNA reads TGCAGCGTATACAGGGGTAGCGGGGAGCTGTTTTTT. The chain employs TRBV29-1 and TRBJ2-2; TRBD1 aligns across 7 bases. V lost 6 bases and J lost 7; bases outside the gene matches: 5. CDR3 length equals 12 residues. Germline V CDR1 and CDR2: SQVTM, ANQGSEA.

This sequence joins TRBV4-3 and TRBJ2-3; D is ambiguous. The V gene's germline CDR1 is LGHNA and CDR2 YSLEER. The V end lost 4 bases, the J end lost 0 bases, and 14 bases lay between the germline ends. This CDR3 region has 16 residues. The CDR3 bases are TGCGCCAGCAGCCCCGCGGCGGCTAGTAGCACAGATACGCAGTATTTT. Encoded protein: CASSPAAASSTDTQYF.

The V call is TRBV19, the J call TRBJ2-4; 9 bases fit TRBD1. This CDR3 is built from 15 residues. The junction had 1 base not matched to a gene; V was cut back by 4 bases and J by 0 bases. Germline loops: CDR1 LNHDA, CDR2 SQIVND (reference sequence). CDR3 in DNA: TGTGCCAGTAGTACGACAGGGGGAGCCAAAAACATTCAGTACTTC. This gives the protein CASSTTGGAKNIQYF.

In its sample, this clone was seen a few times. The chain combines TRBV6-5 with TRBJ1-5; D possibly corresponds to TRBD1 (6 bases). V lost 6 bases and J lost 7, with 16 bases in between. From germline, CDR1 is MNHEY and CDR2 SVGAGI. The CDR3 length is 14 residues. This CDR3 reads CASRGDNQRQPQHF. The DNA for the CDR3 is TGTGCCAGCAGGGGGGACAACCAGAGGCAGCCCCAGCATTTT.

DNA of the CDR3: TGCAGCGTTGACAGGGGAGGGACCCAGTACTTC. It is translated as CSVDRGGTQYF. The rearrangement uses TRBV29-1 and TRBJ2-5; D may be TRBD1 or TRBD2 (6 bases each). Trimming shortened V by 3 bases and J by 7 bases, and 9 bases separated the two germline ends. Germline CDR1 SQVTM, CDR2 ANQGSEA. The CDR3 has 11 residues.

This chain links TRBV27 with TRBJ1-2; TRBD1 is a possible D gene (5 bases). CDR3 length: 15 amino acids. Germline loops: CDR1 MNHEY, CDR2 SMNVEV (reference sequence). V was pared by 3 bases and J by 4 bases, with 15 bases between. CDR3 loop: CASSFQGPMGYGYTF. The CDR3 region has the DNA TGTGCCAGCAGTTTCCAGGGACCCATGGGCTATGGCTACACCTTC.

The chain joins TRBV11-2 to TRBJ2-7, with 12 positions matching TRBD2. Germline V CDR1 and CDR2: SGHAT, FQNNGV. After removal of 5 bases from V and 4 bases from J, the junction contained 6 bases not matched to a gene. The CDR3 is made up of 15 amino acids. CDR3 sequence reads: CASSIRTSGDYEQYF. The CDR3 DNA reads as TGTGCCAGCAGCATAAGGACTAGCGGGGATTACGAGCAGTACTTC.

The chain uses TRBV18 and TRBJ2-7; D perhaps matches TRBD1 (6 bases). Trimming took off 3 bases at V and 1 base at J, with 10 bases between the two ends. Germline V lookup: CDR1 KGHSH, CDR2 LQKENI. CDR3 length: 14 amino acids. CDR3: CASSPGQRSYEQYF. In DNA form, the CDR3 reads TGTGCCAGCTCACCGGGACAAAGGTCCTACGAGCAGTACTTC.